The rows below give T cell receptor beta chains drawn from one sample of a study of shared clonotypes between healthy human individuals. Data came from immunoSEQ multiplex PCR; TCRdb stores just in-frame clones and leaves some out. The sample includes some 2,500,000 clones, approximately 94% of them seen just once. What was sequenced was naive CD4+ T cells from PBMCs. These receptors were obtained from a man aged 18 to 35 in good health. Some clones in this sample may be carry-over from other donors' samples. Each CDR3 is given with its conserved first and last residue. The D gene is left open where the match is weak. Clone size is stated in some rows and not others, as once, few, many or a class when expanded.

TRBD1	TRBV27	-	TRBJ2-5	TGTGCCAGCAGTTACCTGCCCCCGACAGGGGGGGAGACCCAGTACTTC	CASSYLPPTGGETQYF
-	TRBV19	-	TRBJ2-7	TGTGCCAGTAGTACCCCCGGACAGATGAACTCCTACGAGCAGTACTTC	CASSTPGQMNSYEQYF
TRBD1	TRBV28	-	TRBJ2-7	TGTGCCAGCGGGACAGGGGGATACGAGCAGTACTTC	CASGTGGYEQYF
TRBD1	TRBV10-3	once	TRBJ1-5	TGTGCCATCAGCGAGGGGGCTGGGAATCAGCCCCAGCATTTT	CAISEGAGNQPQHF
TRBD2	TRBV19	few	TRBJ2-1	TGTGCCACTCTCATAGCGGGCTCCAATGAGCAGTTCTTC	CATLIAGSNEQFF
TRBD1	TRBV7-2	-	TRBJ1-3	TGTGCCAGCAGCTTAGGACAGGGGGCGACCGGAAACACCATATATTTT	CASSLGQGATGNTIYF
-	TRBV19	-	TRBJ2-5	TGTGCCAGTAGCCGCGGGGTGCAGGCAGAGACCCAGTACTTC	CASSRGVQAETQYF
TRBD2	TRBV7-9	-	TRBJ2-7	TGTGCCAGCAGCTTAATTTCAGGGAGGGTTCATAAGGAGTACTTC	CASSLISGRVHKEYF
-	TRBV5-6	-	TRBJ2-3	TGTGCCAGCAGCTTGGGAGCTCCGGATACGCAGTATTTT	CASSLGAPDTQYF
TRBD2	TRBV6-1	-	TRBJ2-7	TGTGCCACGGAGCGGGAGCTTGGGGGCGAGCAGTACTTC	CATERELGGEQYF
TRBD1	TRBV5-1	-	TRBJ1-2	TGCGCCAGCAGCTCCTCCCAGGGGGCCCCCGCTAACTATGGCTACACCTTC	CASSSSQGAPANYGYTF
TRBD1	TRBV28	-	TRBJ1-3	TGTGCCAGCAGTATGCTAATGACAGGGACCATCCGAAACACCATATATTTT	CASSMLMTGTIRNTIYF
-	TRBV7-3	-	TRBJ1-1	TGTGCCAGCAGCTTAACGCCGGGACCGCTTAACACTGAAGCTTTCTTT	CASSLTPGPLNTEAFF
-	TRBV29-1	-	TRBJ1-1	TGCAGCGTTGCTATGGATTTCGAAGCTTTCTTT	CSVAMDFEAFF
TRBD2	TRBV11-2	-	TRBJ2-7	TGTGCCAGCAGCTTAGTAACTAGCGGGAGCTCCGAGCAGTACTTC	CASSLVTSGSSEQYF
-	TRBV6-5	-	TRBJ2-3	TGTGCCAGCAGTTACTCAACCCGCACAGATACGCAGTATTTT	CASSYSTRTDTQYF
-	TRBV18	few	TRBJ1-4	TGTGCCAGCTCACCACGGGAAGGAACAGGGGAAAAACTGTTTTTT	CASSPREGTGEKLFF
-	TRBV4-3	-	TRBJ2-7	TGCGCCAGCAGCCAAAGATCTTCGAACCAGGGGCCCTCCTACGAGCAGTACTTC	CASSQRSSNQGPSYEQYF
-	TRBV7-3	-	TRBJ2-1	TGTGCCAGCAGCCCAGAAAGAGGCCGGCGGCAGTTCTTC	CASSPERGRRQFF
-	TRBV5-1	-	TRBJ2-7	TGCGCCAGCAGCTTGGATAGGACCAAGCAGTACTTC	CASSLDRTKQYF
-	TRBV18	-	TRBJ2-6	TGTGCCAGCTCAGATAATGGAGGGGCCGGGGCCAACGTCCTGACTTTC	CASSDNGGAGANVLTF
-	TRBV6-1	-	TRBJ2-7	TGTGCCAGCAGTGAAGGTACAGGTGACTCCTACGAGCAGTACTTC	CASSEGTGDSYEQYF
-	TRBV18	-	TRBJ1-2	TGTGCCAGCTCACCGGTTGAGGGTCCTAACTATGGCTACACCTTC	CASSPVEGPNYGYTF
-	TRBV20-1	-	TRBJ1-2	TGCAGTCCGGGCAAGGGGACGTTC	CSPGKGTF
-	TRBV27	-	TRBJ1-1	TGTGCCAGCGCAGCTGGCCGGAGGGGCATACCTGAAGCTTTCTTT	CASAAGRRGIPEAFF
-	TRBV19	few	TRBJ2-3	TGTGCCAGTAGTCCTGGGGAAACAGATACGCAGTATTTT	CASSPGETDTQYF
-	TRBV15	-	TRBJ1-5	TGTGCCACCAGCAGAGATCCCCCTCGTCTCCTCAATCAGCCCCAGCATTTT	CATSRDPPRLLNQPQHF
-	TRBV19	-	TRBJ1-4	TGTGCCAGTAGTTCATATAGTGAATCAACTAATGAAAAACTGTTTTTT	CASSSYSESTNEKLFF
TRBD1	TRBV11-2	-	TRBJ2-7	TGTGCCAGCAGCTTAGCCCGGACAGGTAGGCCCTACGAGCAGTACTTC	CASSLARTGRPYEQYF
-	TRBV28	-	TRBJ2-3	TGTGCCAGCAGTTTTTATTACGGGAGCACAGATACGCAGTATTTT	CASSFYYGSTDTQYF
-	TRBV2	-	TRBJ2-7	TGTGCCAGCAGTGAAGTACGGGGATCCTACGAGCAGTACTTC	CASSEVRGSYEQYF
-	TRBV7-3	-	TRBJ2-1	TGTGCCAGCAGCTTAGGGCGGCCTAACGGGGGAGAGCAGTTCTTC	CASSLGRPNGGEQFF
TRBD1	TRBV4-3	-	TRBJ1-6	TGCGCCAGCAGCCAAACGGGACAGCCACATTCACCCCTCCACTTT	CASSQTGQPHSPLHF
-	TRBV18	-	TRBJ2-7	TGTGCCAGCTCACCAAGGTCTGACACGAGCGCCTACGAGCAGTACTTC	CASSPRSDTSAYEQYF
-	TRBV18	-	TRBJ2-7	TGTGCCAGCTCACCATTCGGACCGGGACAATCGAGCTACGAGCAGTACTTC	CASSPFGPGQSSYEQYF
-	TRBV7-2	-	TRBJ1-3	TGTGCCAGCAGCTTACAGGGATCCTCTGGAAACACCATATATTTT	CASSLQGSSGNTIYF
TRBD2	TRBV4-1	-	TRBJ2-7	TGCGCCAGCAGCCAAGAATCACTAGCGGGAGAAGACGAGCAGTACTTC	CASSQESLAGEDEQYF
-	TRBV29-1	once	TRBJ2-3	TGCAGCGTCGGACTATTCACAGATACGCAGTATTTT	CSVGLFTDTQYF
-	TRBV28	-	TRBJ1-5	TGTGCCAGCCAGAGGGGCGATAGCAATCAGCCCCAGCATTTT	CASQRGDSNQPQHF
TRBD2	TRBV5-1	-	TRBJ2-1	TGCGCCAGCAGCAACCGTAGCGGGACGGAGGGTGAGCAGTTCTTC	CASSNRSGTEGEQFF
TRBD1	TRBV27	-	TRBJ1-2	TGTGCCAGCAGTTCTGGGGTAGGCAGGGGATCAAGGCAGGGGGCTAGGTTGCGCTATGGCTACACCTTC	CASSSGVGRGSRQGARLRYGYTF
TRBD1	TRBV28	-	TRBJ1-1	TGTGCCAGCAGTTCGCAGGGGGTTATGAACACTGAAGCTTTCTTT	CASSSQGVMNTEAFF
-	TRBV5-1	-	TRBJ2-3	TGCGCCAGCAGCATCCTCGTCGATAGGACAGATACGCAGTATTTT	CASSILVDRTDTQYF
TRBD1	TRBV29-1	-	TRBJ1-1	TGCAGCGTTGGACAGGGTGAAAACACTGAAGCTTTCTTT	CSVGQGENTEAFF
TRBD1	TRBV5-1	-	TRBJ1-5	TGCGCCAGCAGCGCGGGACAGGGGGGCAATCAGCCCCAGCATTTT	CASSAGQGGNQPQHF
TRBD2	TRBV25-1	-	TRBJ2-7	TGTGCCAGCAGTAAACTAGCGGGAGGCCCGGCCTACGAGCAGTACTTC	CASSKLAGGPAYEQYF